Sequencing of this TCR beta chain was carried out in a study of blood T cell repertoires in COVID-19. Study-wide background: Both acute and convalescent COVID-19 samples were obtained from the United States, Italy and Spain. T cells, B-cell-depleted T cells, or PBMCs provided the cDNA or gDNA that served as material.

This CDR3 region has 13 residues. Germline CDR1 SGDLS, CDR2 YYNGEE. The V segment lost 3 bases and the J segment 6 bases; nucleotides outside the gene matches: 4. Some clones are missing from TCRdb's copy, which holds only in-frame ones; the method was immunoSEQ multiplex PCR. The sample lists about 73,000 clones; roughly 83% were seen once. The receptor was derived from a woman aged 55-70 years with acute or convalescent COVID-19. This chain connects TRBV9 to TRBJ1-2; 8 bases fit TRBD1. The material sequenced was peripheral blood. CDR3 bases: TGTGCCAGCAGCGATGGACAGGGAGATGGCTACACCTTC. It translates to CASSDGQGDGYTF. The variable domain in full, with the rest retrieved from reference TRBV9 and TRBJ1-2, is DSGVTQTPKHLITATGQRVTLRCSPRSGDLSVYWYQQSLDQGLQFLIQYYNGEERAKGNILERFSAQQFPDLHSELNLSSLELGDSALYFCASSDGQGDGYTFGSGTRLTVV.